This paragraph covers one T cell receptor beta chain sequence. The TCR library protocol attached unique molecular identifiers to the individual cDNA molecules. TCRdb processed the 5' RACE reads anew with MiXCR; each CDR3 protein has one entry. The repertoire holds about 53,000 distinct CDR3 sequences, with roughly 12% as singletons. Germline V lookup: CDR1 SGHKS, CDR2 YYEKEE (reference sequence). The CDR3 totals 11 residues. Trimming left V 0 bases short and J 10 bases short, with 5 bases between. This record comes from a study of early T cells in non-severe SARS-CoV-2 infection. About the research overall: Sequencing input comprised bulk RNA from unsorted whole blood; chain pairing was not available.

The source of this sequence is an adult who was a healthcare worker with PCR-confirmed SARS-CoV-2 infection or an uninfected control (not recorded which). The chain uses TRBV5-5 and TRBJ2-1; the D is unclear. Material: whole blood, obtained at baseline. CDR3 amino acids: CASSLVEEQFF. CDR3 in DNA: TGTGCCAGCAGCTTGGTAGAGGAGCAGTTCTTC.